Listed below are T cell receptor beta chains from one sample, sequenced in a study of identical twins. TCRdb re-called the 5' RACE reads with MiXCR, one entry per CDR3 protein. The sample shows approximately 240,000 distinct CDR3 sequences, roughly an eighth of them seen only once. Sequencing was performed on memory (CD45RO+) T cells sorted from blood. These receptors were obtained from a woman younger than 35 in good health. CDR3s include the opening cysteine and the closing phenylalanine or tryptophan. The D gene is left open where the match is weak. The size of a clone is reported for some rows only, either as once, few or many, or as a class for expanded clones.

V gene	clone size	J gene	D gene	CDR3 protein	CDR3 DNA
TRBV6-1	few	TRBJ2-2	TRBD2	CASAVAGGKNTGELFF	TGTGCCAGCGCGGTGGCGGGGGGCAAGAACACCGGGGAGCTGTTTTTT
TRBV5-6	.	TRBJ2-1	.	CASSPGPQVDEQFF	TGTGCCAGCAGCCCCGGCCCTCAAGTGGATGAGCAGTTCTTC
TRBV5-1	.	TRBJ1-2	.	CASSLTAGLEDQGYTF	TGCGCCAGCAGCTTGACAGCAGGGCTTGAAGATCAAGGCTACACCTTC
TRBV20-1	few	TRBJ2-1	.	CSASFVNNEQFF	TGCAGTGCTAGTTTTGTGAACAATGAGCAGTTCTTC
TRBV20-1	.	TRBJ1-1	.	CSATPGNVDTEAFF	TGCAGTGCTACCCCAGGGAACGTTGACACTGAAGCTTTCTTT
TRBV10-3	many	TRBJ2-7	TRBD1	CAIKGQGSSYEQYF	TGTGCCATCAAGGGACAGGGGTCTTCCTACGAGCAGTACTTC
TRBV2	.	TRBJ2-3	.	CASSTRGADTDTQYF	TGTGCCAGCAGCACGAGGGGAGCTGACACAGATACGCAGTATTTT
TRBV4-3	many	TRBJ2-3	.	CASSQYEGVADTQYF	TGCGCCAGCAGCCAATACGAGGGAGTGGCAGATACGCAGTATTTT
TRBV12-3/TRBV12-4	.	TRBJ2-7	.	CASSPGTPGEQYF	TGTGCCAGCAGTCCCGGGACCCCGGGCGAGCAGTACTTC
TRBV27	.	TRBJ2-7	.	CASSLSMNEQYF	TGTGCCAGCAGTTTATCTATGAACGAGCAGTACTTC
TRBV2	.	TRBJ2-5	TRBD1	CAIFQGAETQYF	TGTGCCATCTTCCAGGGGGCGGAGACCCAGTACTTC
TRBV14	.	TRBJ1-1	.	CASSQDLGHLFTEAFF	TGTGCCAGCAGCCAAGATCTAGGACATCTGTTTACTGAAGCTTTCTTT
TRBV29-1	.	TRBJ2-7	.	CSVVGSGLEQYF	TGCAGCGTTGTAGGGTCAGGGCTCGAGCAGTACTTC
TRBV5-1	many	TRBJ2-1	.	CASRIQGSHNEQFF	TGCGCCAGCAGAATTCAGGGTTCCCACAATGAGCAGTTCTTC
TRBV5-1	few	TRBJ2-3	.	CASSLGNTGSTDTQYF	TGCGCCAGCAGCTTGGGTAACACGGGATCTACAGATACGCAGTATTTT
TRBV12-3/TRBV12-4	many	TRBJ2-5	TRBD2	CASSFQRGQETQYF	TGTGCCAGCAGTTTTCAGCGGGGCCAAGAGACCCAGTACTTC
TRBV6-5	.	TRBJ2-1	TRBD2	CASSHNGAGGNNEQFF	TGTGCCAGCAGTCACAACGGAGCGGGGGGGAACAATGAGCAGTTCTTC
TRBV7-9	few	TRBJ1-4	.	CASSLEFATNEKLFF	TGTGCCAGCAGCTTAGAATTTGCAACTAATGAAAAACTGTTTTTT
TRBV20-1	few	TRBJ2-3	.	CSAPGRGSTDTQYF	TGCAGTGCCCCCGGGCGAGGATCCACAGATACGCAGTATTTT
TRBV20-1	.	TRBJ2-3	.	CSARDAYLDTQYF	TGCAGTGCTAGAGATGCATACTTGGATACGCAGTATTTT
TRBV20-1	.	TRBJ2-1	.	CSASGDSGQTSYNEQFF	TGCAGTGCGAGTGGCGACTCTGGACAGACCTCCTACAATGAGCAGTTCTTC
TRBV30	few	TRBJ2-2	.	CAWSAGPRTGELFF	TGTGCCTGGAGTGCGGGACCAAGGACCGGGGAGCTGTTTTTT
TRBV18	few	TRBJ1-4	.	CASSPGRNEKLFF	TGTGCCAGCTCACCAGGGCGGAATGAAAAACTGTTTTTT
TRBV20-1	few	TRBJ1-5	.	CSARAMTGTINQPQHF	TGCAGTGCTAGGGCCATGACCGGGACCATAAATCAGCCCCAGCATTTT
TRBV6-2/TRBV6-3	many	TRBJ2-7	.	CASSAQGGEQYF	TGTGCCAGCAGCGCTCAGGGGGGCGAGCAGTACTTC
TRBV6-1	.	TRBJ2-7	.	CASFPRGSYEQYF	TGTGCCAGTTTTCCAAGGGGTTCCTACGAGCAGTACTTC
TRBV6-6	few	TRBJ1-1	.	CASSYSTGTEAFF	TGTGCCAGCAGTTACTCGACCGGGACTGAAGCTTTCTTT